This TCR beta chain came from a study of blood T cell repertoires in COVID-19. Sequenced by immunoSEQ multiplex PCR; TCRdb stores in-frame clones only, minus some. Found here are roughly 250,000 clones, around 87% of them singletons; the top ten hold nearly 6.5%. V was clipped by 5 bases and J by 6 bases; unmatched bases: 6. The CDR3 extends over 14 amino acids. Germline CDR1 and CDR2: MNHEY and SVGAGI. Comment on this clone: The sample contains more than one DNA sequence encoding this CDR3.

This receptor was identified in a young woman with acute COVID-19. The sequencing sample was made of PBMCs or T cells enriched from blood (not recorded which). This chain joins TRBV6-5 and TRBJ1-2, with 10 bases matching TRBD1. CDR3 in DNA: TGTGCCAGCAGTCGACAGGGGGCGCGTGATGGCTACACCTTC. It translates to CASSRQGARDGYTF.